This is a list of T cell receptor beta chains from one sample in a study of blood T cells in healthy people across ages. MiXCR was run by TCRdb on the 5' RACE reads, yielding one entry per CDR3 protein. Found here are over a million distinct CDR3 sequences, roughly 43% of them singletons; the top ten hold approximately 4.1%. The material sequenced was blood. The receptor set was obtained from a woman aged 18 to 35 in good health. Each CDR3 is given with its conserved first and last residue. A D gene is named only where the DNA matches it firmly. Clone size appears in some rows only: once, few, many, or a class for an expanded clone.

size: .
V: TRBV20-1
D: TRBD2
J: TRBJ2-2
CDR3: CSASRTSGNTGELFF
DNA: TGCAGTGCTAGTCGGACTAGCGGTAACACCGGGGAGCTGTTTTTT

size: .
V: TRBV29-1
D: .
J: TRBJ2-7
CDR3: CSVEEGVSGAYEQYF
DNA: TGCAGCGTTGAAGAAGGGGTGTCAGGGGCCTACGAGCAGTACTTC

size: few
V: TRBV14
D: TRBD1
J: TRBJ1-1
CDR3: CASSSAAGGTEAFF
DNA: TGTGCCAGCAGCTCGGCGGCAGGGGGAACTGAAGCTTTCTTT

size: .
V: TRBV4-1
D: .
J: TRBJ1-1
CDR3: CASSQDGGNPNTEAFF
DNA: TGCGCCAGCAGCCAAGATGGTGGGAATCCGAACACTGAAGCTTTCTTT

size: .
V: TRBV20-1
D: .
J: TRBJ2-1
CDR3: CSAHYRGLSYEQFF
DNA: TGCAGTGCGCATTACAGGGGACTCTCCTACGAGCAGTTCTTC

size: once
V: TRBV6-2/TRBV6-3
D: TRBD2
J: TRBJ2-3
CDR3: CACSHTTSRGGTDTQYF
DNA: TGTGCCTGCAGTCACACGACTAGCCGAGGAGGCACAGATACGCAGTATTTT

size: few
V: TRBV20-1
D: .
J: TRBJ1-2
CDR3: CGTEGGSIYGYTF
DNA: TGCGGAACAGAGGGGGGCTCGATCTATGGCTACACCTTC

size: .
V: TRBV28
D: TRBD1
J: TRBJ1-5
CDR3: CASRGTVRSQHF
DNA: TGTGCCAGCAGGGGGACAGTTCGGTCCCAGCATTTT

size: few
V: TRBV12-3/TRBV12-4
D: .
J: TRBJ2-3
CDR3: CASRTLLIDTQYF
DNA: TGTGCCAGCAGAACCCTTTTAATAGATACGCAGTATTTT

size: few
V: TRBV11-2
D: .
J: TRBJ1-1
CDR3: CASSLLQTNTEAFF
DNA: TGTGCCAGCAGCTTACTGCAGACGAACACTGAAGCTTTCTTT

size: many
V: TRBV20-1
D: TRBD2
J: TRBJ2-1
CDR3: CSGSGGNNEQFF
DNA: TGCAGTGGTAGCGGGGGAAACAATGAGCAGTTCTTC

size: .
V: TRBV4-1
D: .
J: TRBJ1-1
CDR3: CASSPYEYQGKDTEAFF
DNA: TGCGCCAGCAGCCCGTACGAATACCAGGGAAAGGACACTGAAGCTTTCTTT

size: .
V: TRBV29-1
D: .
J: TRBJ2-1
CDR3: CSVEPGPSSYNEQFF
DNA: TGCAGCGTTGAACCGGGACCCAGCTCCTACAATGAGCAGTTCTTC

size: .
V: TRBV6-2/TRBV6-3
D: TRBD1
J: TRBJ2-1
CDR3: CASKGQGDGYEQFF
DNA: TGTGCCAGCAAAGGACAGGGGGACGGCTATGAGCAGTTCTTC

size: .
V: TRBV6-2/TRBV6-3
D: .
J: TRBJ2-5
CDR3: CASSYRGVWDNEQYF
DNA: TGTGCCAGCAGTTACAGGGGGGTTTGGGACAATGAGCAGTACTTC

size: few
V: TRBV27
D: .
J: TRBJ2-1
CDR3: CASSPGFGANEQFF
DNA: TGTGCCAGCAGTCCTGGGTTCGGGGCCAATGAGCAGTTCTTC

size: few
V: TRBV10-3
D: .
J: TRBJ1-1
CDR3: CAISEYGRNTEAFF
DNA: TGTGCCATCAGTGAGTATGGACGGAACACTGAAGCTTTCTTT

size: .
V: TRBV27
D: TRBD1
J: TRBJ1-2
CDR3: CASRAFRGDYGYTF
DNA: TGTGCCAGCAGAGCTTTCAGGGGGGACTATGGCTACACCTTC

size: .
V: TRBV29-1
D: .
J: TRBJ2-1
CDR3: CSVEEWASRCNGQFF
DNA: TGCAGCGTTGAAGAGTGGGCTAGCAGATGCAATGGGCAGTTCTTC

size: .
V: TRBV5-1
D: TRBD1
J: TRBJ1-6
CDR3: CASSEGQDSPLHF
DNA: TGCGCCAGCAGCGAAGGACAGGATTCACCCCTCCACTTT

size: .
V: TRBV9
D: TRBD2
J: TRBJ2-5
CDR3: CASSVGLAGGPNEQYF
DNA: TGTGCCAGCAGCGTAGGGCTAGCGGGAGGGCCTAATGAGCAGTACTTC

size: few
V: TRBV18
D: .
J: TRBJ1-2
CDR3: CASSLSTDTFNYGYTF
DNA: TGTGCCAGCTCCTTGTCTACAGACACCTTCAACTATGGCTACACCTTC

size: .
V: TRBV25-1
D: TRBD1
J: TRBJ2-5
CDR3: CASSEYTGPERGRRETQYF
DNA: TGTGCCAGCAGTGAATATACGGGGCCCGAGAGGGGGCGAAGAGAGACCCAGTACTTC

size: few
V: TRBV29-1
D: TRBD2
J: TRBJ2-3
CDR3: CSVCSGSSDTQYF
DNA: TGCAGCGTCTGCAGCGGGAGTTCAGATACGCAGTATTTT

size: .
V: TRBV7-9
D: TRBD1
J: TRBJ2-3
CDR3: CASSWTGGDTDTQYF
DNA: TGTGCCAGCAGCTGGACAGGGGGCGACACAGATACGCAGTATTTT

size: .
V: TRBV9
D: TRBD1
J: TRBJ2-2
CDR3: CASSGQGAPPGELFF
DNA: TGTGCCAGCAGTGGACAGGGGGCGCCGCCCGGGGAGCTGTTTTTT

size: .
V: TRBV12-3/TRBV12-4
D: .
J: TRBJ2-7
CDR3: CASSSSPRGHYEQYF
DNA: TGTGCCAGCAGTTCGTCCCCCCGGGGCCACTACGAGCAGTACTTC

size: .
V: TRBV7-9
D: .
J: TRBJ1-1
CDR3: CASSLRRRGDTEAFF
DNA: TGTGCCAGCAGCTTAAGGAGACGGGGGGACACTGAAGCTTTCTTT

size: few
V: TRBV6-2/TRBV6-3
D: .
J: TRBJ1-6
CDR3: CASSYSWRRTLNSPLHF
DNA: TGTGCCAGCAGTTACTCTTGGCGGCGGACCCTTAATTCACCCCTCCACTTT